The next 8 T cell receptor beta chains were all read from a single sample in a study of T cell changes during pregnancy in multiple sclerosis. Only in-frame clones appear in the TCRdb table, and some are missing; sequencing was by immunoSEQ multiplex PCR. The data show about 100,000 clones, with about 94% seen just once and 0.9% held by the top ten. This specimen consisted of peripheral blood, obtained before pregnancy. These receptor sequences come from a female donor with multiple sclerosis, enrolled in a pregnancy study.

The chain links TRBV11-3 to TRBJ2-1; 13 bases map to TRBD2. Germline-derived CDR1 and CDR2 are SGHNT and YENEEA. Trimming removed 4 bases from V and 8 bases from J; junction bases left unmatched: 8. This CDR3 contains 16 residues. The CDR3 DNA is TGTGCCAGCAGCTCGCTAGGACTAGCGGGAGATGATGAGCAGTTCTTC. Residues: CASSSLGLAGDDEQFF. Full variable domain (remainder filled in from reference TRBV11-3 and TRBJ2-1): EAGVVQSPRYKIIEKKQPVAFWCNPISGHNTLYWYLQNLGQGPELLIRYENEEAVDDSQLPKDRFSAERLKGVDSTLKIQPAELGDSAVYLCASSSLGLAGDDEQFFGPGTRLTVL.

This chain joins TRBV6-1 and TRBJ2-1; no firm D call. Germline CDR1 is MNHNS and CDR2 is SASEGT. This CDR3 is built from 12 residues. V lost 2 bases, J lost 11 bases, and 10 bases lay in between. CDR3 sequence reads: CASSESRNQQFF. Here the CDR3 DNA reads TGTGCCAGCAGTGAATCGCGGAATCAGCAGTTCTTC.

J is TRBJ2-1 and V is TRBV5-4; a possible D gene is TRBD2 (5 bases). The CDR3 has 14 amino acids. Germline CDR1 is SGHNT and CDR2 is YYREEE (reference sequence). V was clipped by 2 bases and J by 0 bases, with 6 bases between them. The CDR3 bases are TGTGCCAGCAGCTTAGCGGACTCCTACAATGAGCAGTTCTTC. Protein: CASSLADSYNEQFF.

The CDR3 nucleotides are TGTGCCAGCAGTGACAGGGGGATCGAGGAGCTGTTTTTT. This gives the protein CASSDRGIEELFF. The chain links TRBV6-1 to TRBJ2-2; 7 bases fit TRBD1. The J segment lost 10 bases and the V segment lost 3 bases, leaving 5 bases of the junction unmatched. The CDR3 totals 13 residues. CDR1 is MNHNS, CDR2 SASEGT, per germline.

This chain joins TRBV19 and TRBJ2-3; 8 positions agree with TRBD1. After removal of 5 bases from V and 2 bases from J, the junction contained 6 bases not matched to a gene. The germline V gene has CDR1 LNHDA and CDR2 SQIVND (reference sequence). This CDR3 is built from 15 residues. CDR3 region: CASSLRDRFTDTQYF. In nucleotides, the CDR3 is TGTGCCAGTAGTCTCCGGGACAGGTTCACAGATACGCAGTATTTT. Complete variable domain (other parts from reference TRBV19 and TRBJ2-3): DGGITQSPKYLFRKEGQNVTLSCEQNLNHDAMYWYRQDPGQGLRLIYYSQIVNDFQKGDIAEGYSVSREKKESFPLTVTSAQKNPTAFYLCASSLRDRFTDTQYFGPGTRLTVL.

The CDR3 sequence is CASSGGTSGKYEQYF. CDR3 nucleotides: TGTGCCAGCAGCGGTGGGACTAGCGGGAAATACGAGCAGTACTTC. The chain joins TRBV7-8 to TRBJ2-7; 13 bases are a match to TRBD2. Germline CDR1 is SGHVS and CDR2 is FQNEAQ. Trimming at V came to 5 bases and at J to 4 bases, leaving 5 bases not matched to a gene. The CDR3 has 15 amino acids.

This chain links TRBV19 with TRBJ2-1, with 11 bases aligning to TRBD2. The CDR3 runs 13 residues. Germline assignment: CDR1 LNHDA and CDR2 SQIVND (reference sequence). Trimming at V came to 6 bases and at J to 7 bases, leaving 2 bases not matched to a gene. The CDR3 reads CASRLAGGNEQFF. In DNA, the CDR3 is TGTGCCAGTAGGCTAGCGGGAGGAAATGAGCAGTTCTTC.

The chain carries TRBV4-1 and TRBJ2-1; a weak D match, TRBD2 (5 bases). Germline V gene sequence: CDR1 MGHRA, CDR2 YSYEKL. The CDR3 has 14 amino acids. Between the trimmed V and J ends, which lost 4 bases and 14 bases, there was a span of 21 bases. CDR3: CASSPGIGLVPEFF. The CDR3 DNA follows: TGCGCCAGCAGCCCGGGGATAGGTTTAGTCCCCGAGTTCTTC.